This T cell receptor beta chain was captured in a study of cytomegalovirus exposure and HLA in healthy donors. Whole-study context: Some 200 million T cells yielded roughly 100 million unique TCR beta sequences, as an earlier analysis found.

As to this clone: The antigen is unknown.

Study results and limitations: There were several of the most significant clusters that appeared linked to common viral pathogens in a later analysis. In vitro work confirmed that a few CMV-associated chains recognize CMV antigens. Most subjects had HLA-A and HLA-B alleles reportedly predicted accurately by TCR beta sequences.

This CDR3 is built from 17 residues. The J segment lost 0 bases and the V segment lost 5 bases, leaving 6 bases of the junction unmatched. The germline CDR1 and CDR2 sequences are SGHVS and FQNEAQ. PCR used 60 Vbeta primers and 13 Jbeta primers. Generated by immunoSEQ multiplex PCR, the TCRdb table keeps only in-frame clones and is missing some. Seen here are roughly 190,000 clones, around 86% observed once, and the top ten hold about 1.2%. The V gene is TRBV7-8, the J gene TRBJ1-6, with 8 bases that match TRBD1. Sequenced input: PBMCs. This clonotype originated in a man in his thirties or forties in good health and CMV-seronegative. The CDR3 nucleotides are TGTGCCAGCAGCCCAAACAGGGGGAGCTCCTATAATTCACCCCTCCACTTT. Translation gives CASSPNRGSSYNSPLHF.